The 31 T cell receptor beta chains presented below share a single source sample, sequenced in a study of blood T cell repertoires in COVID-19. Sequencing used immunoSEQ multiplex PCR; TCRdb keeps in-frame clones, though not all of them. Of approximately 200,000 clones listed, roughly 85% are singletons. The material sequenced was PBMCs or T cells enriched from blood (not recorded which). The receptors derive from a man aged 40-49 years who had recovered from COVID-19.

The chain has TRBV19 and TRBJ1-6, with 8 bases matching TRBD1. The CDR3 is 15 residues long. Trimming cost V 2 bases and J 3 bases; bases outside gene matches: 0. The germline CDR1 and CDR2 sequences are LNHDA and SQIVND (reference sequence). The CDR3 protein is CASSITGGYNSPLHF. CDR3 sequence (DNA): TGTGCCAGTAGTATAACAGGGGGCTATAATTCACCCCTCCACTTT. The full variable domain, rest sourced from reference TRBV19 and TRBJ1-6, is DGGITQSPKYLFRKEGQNVTLSCEQNLNHDAMYWYRQDPGQGLRLIYYSQIVNDFQKGDIAEGYSVSREKKESFPLTVTSAQKNPTAFYLCASSITGGYNSPLHFGNGTRLTVT.

This clone was counted a single time. The V gene is TRBV24-1, the J gene TRBJ2-1, with TRBD1 identical over 9 bases. Germline trimming cut 3 bases from V and 1 base from J; bases unmatched to any gene: 9. Germline CDR1 KGHDR, CDR2 SFDVKD. The CDR3 runs to 18 residues. The chain's CDR3 is CATSDPWGGQGSYNEQFF. The CDR3 region has the DNA TGTGCCACCAGTGATCCGTGGGGGGGACAGGGATCCTACAATGAGCAGTTCTTC.

The rearrangement links TRBV27 to TRBJ2-3; the D gene is possibly TRBD2 (5 bases). V lost 2 bases to trimming and J lost 6 bases, with 12 bases between them. CDR1 is MNHEY and CDR2 is SMNVEV in the germline V gene (reference sequence). The CDR3 totals 14 residues. CDR3 sequence reads: CASSLGRWEDTQYF. The CDR3 coding sequence is TGTGCCAGCAGTTTAGGTCGCTGGGAGGATACGCAGTATTTT.

The gene calls are TRBV27 and TRBJ2-1, with 8 bases matching TRBD2. CDR1 is MNHEY and CDR2 is SMNVEV in the germline V gene (reference sequence). J lost 9 bases, V lost 3 bases, and 10 bases had no gene match. CDR3 length: 15 residues. The CDR3 protein is CASSFRAGVPGEQFF. The CDR3 DNA reads as TGTGCCAGCAGTTTTCGAGCGGGAGTACCGGGTGAGCAGTTCTTC.

The chain employs TRBV5-1 and TRBJ1-1, with TRBD1 identical over 7 bases. The CDR3 length is 14 residues. The V gene's germline CDR1 is SGHRS and CDR2 YFSETQ. The junction had 3 bases not matched to a gene; V was cut back by 4 bases and J by 0 bases. The CDR3 DNA sequence: TGCGCCAGCAGCACGACAGGGATGAACACTGAAGCTTTCTTT. It is translated as CASSTTGMNTEAFF.

Written as DNA, the CDR3 is TGTGCCAGCAGCTTACCAGGGGGCGGCGAGACCCAGTACTTC. As protein: CASSLPGGGETQYF. This chain connects TRBV7-2 to TRBJ2-5, with TRBD1 matching over 8 bases. Losses at the gene ends were 2 bases for V and 5 bases for J; bases not matched to a gene: 4. The CDR3 length is 14 residues. Germline lookup yields CDR1 SGHTA and CDR2 FQGNSA.

In this sample, this clone turned up once. The chain joins TRBV5-8 to TRBJ2-1; 7 bases are shared with TRBD2. V shed 3 bases, J shed 1 base, and the junction held 4 bases outside the gene matches. The germline CDR1 and CDR2 sequences are SGHTS and YDEGEE. The CDR3 sequence is 15 residues long. CDR3 protein: CASSWGLSSYNEQFF. The CDR3 bases are TGTGCCAGCAGCTGGGGACTAAGTTCCTACAATGAGCAGTTCTTC.

The rearrangement uses TRBV6-1 and TRBJ1-5; no clear D. The CDR3 has 17 amino acids. With 3 bases removed from V and 0 bases from J, the gap between germline ends came to 15 bases. Germline V lookup: CDR1 MNHNS, CDR2 SASEGT. This CDR3 reads CASSDDARYYSNQPQHF. DNA of the CDR3: TGTGCCAGCAGTGACGACGCTAGGTATTATAGCAATCAGCCCCAGCATTTT.

Here the CDR3 reads CSASQGTNQPQHF. In nucleotides, the CDR3 is TGCAGTGCTAGTCAGGGTACAAATCAGCCCCAGCATTTT. The chain is built from TRBV20-1 and TRBJ1-5, with D tentatively TRBD1 (5 bases). This CDR3 contains 13 residues. V lost 3 bases to trimming and J lost 4 bases, with 10 bases between them. Germline V lookup: CDR1 DFQATT, CDR2 SNEGSKA (reference sequence).

The chain joins TRBV27 to TRBJ2-1; TRBD1 aligns across 12 bases. The CDR3 is 15 amino acids. Per the germline V gene, CDR1 is MNHEY and CDR2 is SMNVEV (reference sequence). Germline trimming cut 5 bases from V and 7 bases from J; bases unmatched to any gene: 6. In DNA form, the CDR3 reads TGTGCCAGCAGTCACGGGACAGGGGGCCGAAATGAGCAGTTCTTC. Residues: CASSHGTGGRNEQFF.

The chain carries TRBV30 and TRBJ2-7; weak D call: TRBD2 (5 bases). The CDR3 covers 12 residues. The V gene lost 2 bases and the J gene lost 4 bases, with 9 bases spanning the gap. From germline, CDR1 is GTSNPN and CDR2 SVGIG (reference sequence). The DNA of the CDR3 is TGTGCCTGGAGTCCTCGGGGATACGAGCAGTACTTC. It codes for CAWSPRGYEQYF.

The rearrangement joins TRBV19 to TRBJ1-2, with D maybe TRBD1 (6 bases). Germline V CDR1 and CDR2: LNHDA, SQIVND (reference sequence). V lost 3 bases and J 5 bases, leaving 10 bases between the germline ends. This CDR3 contains 13 residues. Written as DNA, the CDR3 is TGTGCCAGTAGTATGAGCGGGACATATGGCTACACCTTC. This translates into CASSMSGTYGYTF. Full variable domain (outside the CDR3, taken from reference TRBV19 and TRBJ1-2): DGGITQSPKYLFRKEGQNVTLSCEQNLNHDAMYWYRQDPGQGLRLIYYSQIVNDFQKGDIAEGYSVSREKKESFPLTVTSAQKNPTAFYLCASSMSGTYGYTFGSGTRLTVV.

The chain employs TRBV6-2 or TRBV6-3 and TRBJ2-3; 16 nucleotides line up with TRBD2. J was trimmed by 2 bases and V by 2 bases; bases with no gene match: 7. The germline V gene has CDR1 MNHEY and CDR2 SVGEGT. The CDR3 length is 19 residues. For the CDR3, the DNA is TGTGCCAGCAGTTACCAGGGACTAGCGGGAGGGCCGGTCACAGATACGCAGTATTTT. As protein: CASSYQGLAGGPVTDTQYF.

The chain is built from TRBV18 and TRBJ1-5; 7 nucleotides align to TRBD1. There are 14 residues in the CDR3. Trimming at V came to 4 bases and at J to 7 bases, leaving 7 bases not matched to a gene. Germline V gene data show CDR1 as KGHSH and CDR2 as LQKENI. DNA of the CDR3: TGTGCCAGCTCACAAGGGGGCGCGGGGCAGCCCCAGCATTTT. As protein: CASSQGGAGQPQHF.

This chain joins TRBV20-1 and TRBJ2-2, with D maybe TRBD2 (6 bases). In germline, CDR1 is DFQATT, CDR2 SNEGSKA (reference sequence). Trimming removed 3 bases at V and 6 bases at J, with 14 bases between. The CDR3 loop spans 14 amino acids. CDR3 bases: TGCAGTGCTAGTAAGACGAGCGGGTCCGGGGAGCTGTTTTTT. This codes for CSASKTSGSGELFF.

The chain combines TRBV12-5 with TRBJ2-7; 7 bases are a match to TRBD1. The CDR3 extends over 16 amino acids. Germline values: CDR1 LGHNT, CDR2 FRNRAP. Trimming removed 0 bases from V and 2 bases from J; junction bases left unmatched: 7. The CDR3 DNA reads TGTGCTAGTGGTTTGGTACGCGGGCAGGGGGCCTACGAGCAGTACTTC. Translation: CASGLVRGQGAYEQYF. Based on the CDR3 plus reference TRBV12-5 and TRBJ2-7, the full variable domain is DARVTQTPRHKVTEMGQEVTMRCQPILGHNTVFWYRQTMMQGLELLAYFRNRAPLDDSGMPKDRFSAEMPDATLATLKIQPSEPRDSAVYFCASGLVRGQGAYEQYFGPGTRLTVT.

The chain recombines TRBV5-1 with TRBJ2-7; 10 nucleotides agree with TRBD2. CDR3 length: 18 amino acids. In germline, CDR1 is SGHRS, CDR2 YFSETQ. The ends lost 3 bases at V and 1 base at J; junction bases unmatched: 13. The CDR3 nucleotides are TGCGCCAGCAGCTGGGGCGTTGGAAGCGGGAGGGGTTCCTACGAGCAGTACTTC. Protein: CASSWGVGSGRGSYEQYF.

The genes are TRBV7-8 and TRBJ2-2; 7 bases are shared with TRBD2. V gave up 2 bases and J gave up 4 bases; unmatched junction bases: 1. Germline V lookup: CDR1 SGHVS, CDR2 FQNEAQ. The CDR3 has 14 residues. Here the CDR3 DNA reads TGTGCCAGCAGCTTATCTAGCGGCACCGGGGAGCTGTTTTTT. As protein: CASSLSSGTGELFF.

This rearrangement joins TRBV9 to TRBJ1-2; 7 nucleotides align to TRBD1. Looked up from germline, CDR1 is SGDLS and CDR2 is YYNGEE. The CDR3 length is 15 residues. Trimming took 3 bases from V and 7 from J; bases not matched to a gene: 12. Here the CDR3 DNA reads TGTGCCAGCAGCGCTCCGAAGGGACAGTTGGGTGGCTACACCTTC. It is translated as CASSAPKGQLGGYTF.

The chain joins TRBV19 to TRBJ2-3; 8 bases are a match to TRBD1. The CDR3 is 16 amino acids. Germline V gene data show CDR1 as LNHDA and CDR2 as SQIVND (reference sequence). With V trimmed by 7 bases and J by 5 bases, 14 bases remained unmatched. The CDR3 here is CASTRKQGAVGDTQYF. CDR3 nucleotide sequence: TGTGCCAGTACCCGAAAGCAGGGGGCTGTCGGAGATACGCAGTATTTT.

V is TRBV9 and J is TRBJ2-7; D is unresolved. The CDR3 is 17 amino acids. The germline CDR1 and CDR2 sequences are SGDLS and YYNGEE. V shed 3 bases and J shed 2 bases, with 21 bases lying between them. The CDR3 reads CASSAGTGSRSTYEQYF. The CDR3 DNA sequence: TGTGCCAGCAGCGCCGGAACGGGTTCGAGGTCAACCTACGAGCAGTACTTC. Full variable domain (remainder filled in from reference TRBV9 and TRBJ2-7): DSGVTQTPKHLITATGQRVTLRCSPRSGDLSVYWYQQSLDQGLQFLIQYYNGEERAKGNILERFSAQQFPDLHSELNLSSLELGDSALYFCASSAGTGSRSTYEQYFGPGTRLTVT.

The rearrangement uses TRBV9 and TRBJ2-3; TRBD2 matches 12 bases. The ends lost 4 bases at V and 5 bases at J; junction bases unmatched: 5. There are 15 residues in the CDR3. CDR1 is SGDLS and CDR2 is YYNGEE in the germline V gene. The CDR3 nucleotides read TGTGCCAGCAGCCCGGGACTAGCGGGCGGAGATACGCAGTATTTT. Translated, it gives CASSPGLAGGDTQYF.

The chain combines TRBV19 with TRBJ1-5, with a possible D match to TRBD1 (5 bases). V was pared by 3 bases and J by 3 bases, with 15 bases between. Per germline, CDR1 LNHDA and CDR2 SQIVND (reference sequence). CDR3 length: 16 residues. CDR3 in DNA: TGTGCCAGTAGTATTGTGAGGACATCGAACAATCAGCCCCAGCATTTT. It specifies CASSIVRTSNNQPQHF. The full variable domain, with the rest looked up from reference TRBV19 and TRBJ1-5, is DGGITQSPKYLFRKEGQNVTLSCEQNLNHDAMYWYRQDPGQGLRLIYYSQIVNDFQKGDIAEGYSVSREKKESFPLTVTSAQKNPTAFYLCASSIVRTSNNQPQHFGDGTRLSIL.

The chain joins TRBV19 to TRBJ2-1; D possibly corresponds to TRBD1 (6 bases). Germline V gene lookup returns CDR1 LNHDA and CDR2 SQIVND (reference sequence). V was cut by 6 bases and J by 0 bases, with 15 bases left in between. There are 16 residues in the CDR3. The CDR3 nucleotides read TGTGCCAGTAGGCCCTTGTTGGACAGCTCCTACAATGAGCAGTTCTTC. It encodes CASRPLLDSSYNEQFF.

The chain combines TRBV3-1 (or the pseudogene TRBV3-2) with TRBJ1-2; 10 bases line up with TRBD1. Germline CDR1 LGHDT, CDR2 YNNKEL (reference sequence). The V and J ends lost 5 bases and 3 bases, in that order; junction bases with no gene match: 6. This CDR3 has 15 residues. CDR3 sequence: CASSYRQGADYGYTF. The CDR3 nucleotides are TGTGCCAGCAGCTACAGACAGGGGGCGGACTATGGCTACACCTTC.

V and J are TRBV7-3 and TRBJ2-3; 13 nucleotides agree with TRBD2. V was pared by 4 bases and J by 9 bases, with 13 bases of the junction left unmatched. Per germline, CDR1 SGHTA and CDR2 FQGTGA. This CDR3 is 17 amino acids long. The CDR3 here is CASSSGTSGAHGGTQYF. The DNA for the CDR3 is TGTGCCAGCAGCTCAGGGACTAGCGGGGCCCATGGGGGAACGCAGTATTTT. Full variable domain (missing parts from reference TRBV7-3 and TRBJ2-3): GAGVSQTPSNKVTEKGKYVELRCDPISGHTALYWYRQSLGQGPEFLIYFQGTGAADDSGLPNDRFFAVRPEGSVSTLKIQRTERGDSAVYLCASSSGTSGAHGGTQYFGPGTRLTVL.

Judged by abundance, this clone is medium-sized (0.01 to 0.1%). The gene calls are TRBV6-1 and TRBJ1-1; possible D gene TRBD1, 6 bases. The germline CDR1 and CDR2 sequences are MNHNS and SASEGT. This CDR3 region has 13 residues. Trimming removed 3 bases at V and 3 bases at J, with 8 bases between. CDR3 sequence reads: CASSEGAHTEAFF. CDR3 nucleotides: TGTGCCAGCAGTGAGGGGGCGCACACTGAAGCTTTCTTT.

J is TRBJ1-5 and V is TRBV3-1 (or the pseudogene TRBV3-2), with 9 bases identical to TRBD1. V shed 4 bases, J shed 3 bases, and the junction held 4 bases outside the gene matches. Germline assignment: CDR1 LGHDT and CDR2 YNNKEL (reference sequence). The CDR3 runs 15 residues. The CDR3 DNA reads as TGTGCCAGCAGCCGCGGACAGGGGATCAATCAGCCCCAGCATTTT. Translated, it gives CASSRGQGINQPQHF.

The rearrangement joins TRBV7-8 to TRBJ2-1, with 12 bases identical to TRBD2. This CDR3 spans 16 amino acids. Per the germline V gene, CDR1 is SGHVS and CDR2 is FQNEAQ. Trimming at V came to 1 base and at J to 6 bases, leaving 4 bases not matched to a gene. The CDR3 region has the DNA TGTGCCAGCAGCTTAGGTTCTAGCGGGAGGGCCAATGAGCAGTTCTTC. Translated, it gives CASSLGSSGRANEQFF.

This chain connects TRBV5-1 to TRBJ1-2; 7 bases are shared with TRBD1. From germline, CDR1 is SGHRS and CDR2 YFSETQ. V shed 0 bases, J shed 4 bases, and the junction held 6 bases outside the gene matches. The CDR3 covers 15 residues. CDR3 DNA sequence: TGCGCCAGCAGCTTGGGGGACAGTCGCATCTATGGCTACACCTTC. Translated: CASSLGDSRIYGYTF.

CDR3 DNA sequence: TGCGCCAGCAGCTTGAAAGCCGGTCAACGCTCCGAGCAGTACTTC. The encoded protein is CASSLKAGQRSEQYF. V and J are TRBV5-1 and TRBJ2-7; no clear D gene. The CDR3 totals 15 residues. CDR1 and CDR2 from the germline V gene are SGHRS and YFSETQ. V was trimmed by 1 base and J by 6 bases, leaving 17 bases between them.